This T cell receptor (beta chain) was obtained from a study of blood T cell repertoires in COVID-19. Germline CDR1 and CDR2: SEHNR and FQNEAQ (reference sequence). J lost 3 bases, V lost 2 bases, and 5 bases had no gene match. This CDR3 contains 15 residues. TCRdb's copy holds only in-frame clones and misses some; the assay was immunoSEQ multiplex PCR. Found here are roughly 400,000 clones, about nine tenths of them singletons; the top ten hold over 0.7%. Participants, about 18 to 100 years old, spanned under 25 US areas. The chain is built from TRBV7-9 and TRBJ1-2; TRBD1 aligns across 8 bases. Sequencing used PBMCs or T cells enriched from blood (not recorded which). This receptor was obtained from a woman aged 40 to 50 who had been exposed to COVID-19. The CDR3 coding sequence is TGTGCCAGCAGCTTATCACAGGGGGGAGACTATGGCTACACCTTC. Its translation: CASSLSQGGDYGYTF. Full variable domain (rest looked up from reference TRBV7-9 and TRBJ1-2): DTGVSQNPRHKITKRGQNVTFRCDPISEHNRLYWYRQTLGQGPEFLTYFQNEAQLEKSRLLSDRFSAERPKGSFSTLEIQRTEQGDSAMYLCASSLSQGGDYGYTFGSGTRLTVV.